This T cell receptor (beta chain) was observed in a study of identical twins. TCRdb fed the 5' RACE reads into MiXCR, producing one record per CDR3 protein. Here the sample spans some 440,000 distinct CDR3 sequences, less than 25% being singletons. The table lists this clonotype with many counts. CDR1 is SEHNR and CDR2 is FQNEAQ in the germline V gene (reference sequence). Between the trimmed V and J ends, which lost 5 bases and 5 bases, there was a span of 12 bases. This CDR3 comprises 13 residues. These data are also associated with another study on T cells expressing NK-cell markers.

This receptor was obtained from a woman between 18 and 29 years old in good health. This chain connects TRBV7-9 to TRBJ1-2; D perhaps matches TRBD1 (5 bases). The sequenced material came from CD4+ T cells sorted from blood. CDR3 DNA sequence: TGTGCCAGCAGCCAGACAGCCTTATATGGCTACACCTTC. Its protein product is CASSQTALYGYTF.